This T cell receptor beta chain was identified in a study of cytomegalovirus exposure and HLA in healthy donors. Background on the study: One earlier analysis, a look at approximately 180 million T cells, found some 100 million unique TCR beta sequences. Study-level points and caveats: A link between a missense DCLRE1C variant and TCR beta V- and J-gene trimming emerged from a later analysis. TCR beta chains associated with HLA were, in a later analysis, more clonally expanded than equally common others.

13 Jbeta primers and 60 Vbeta primers were used for the PCR. The table came from immunoSEQ multiplex PCR; TCRdb's copy has only in-frame clones and leaves some out. The table has 150,000 to 200,000 clones, 81% seen once. This clone was picked up a small number of times. Antigen specificity is unknown. The sample has other DNA sequences that encode this CDR3 too. Germline assignment: CDR1 SGHRS and CDR2 YFSETQ. The CDR3 contains 15 residues. V was pared by 0 bases and J by 2 bases, with 0 bases of the junction left unmatched. Sequenced sample: PBMCs. The TCR comes from a man younger than 30 in good health and CMV-seronegative. The rearrangement joins TRBV5-1 to TRBJ1-4, with 8 bases identical to TRBD1. The CDR3 DNA reads as TGCGCCAGCAGCTTGGGACAGGGGACTAATGAAAAACTGTTTTTT. It encodes CASSLGQGTNEKLFF.